The clone carrying this TCR beta chain was recorded once. Its antigen remains unidentified. The length of the CDR3 is 14 residues. V lost 3 bases to trimming and J lost 4 bases; unmatched junction nucleotides: 5. The germline gives CDR1 DFQATT, CDR2 SNEGSKA (reference sequence). This sample was included in a study of blood T cells in healthy people across ages. Study outcomes and limitations: Older individuals had lower TCR beta diversity per million T cells (the decline was roughly linear).

Combining a sample-barcoded 5' primer with a J-beta primer mix, a second PCR ran for roughly 6 to 12 cycles. Researchers report that each sample yielded at least 2.5 million CDR3-containing paired-end reads. TCRdb reanalysed the 5' RACE reads using MiXCR and keeps one entry per CDR3 protein. Altogether 550,000 to 800,000 distinct CDR3 sequences are present, under 25% being singletons, with the ten largest covering roughly 3.6%. Sequencing was carried out using blood. The gene calls are TRBV20-1 and TRBJ2-7, with 11 bases matching TRBD2. The source is a man between 65 and 85 years old in good health. CDR3 nucleotides: TGCAGTGCTAGCCTAGCGGGAGGTTTTTACGAGCAGTACTTC. Translated, it gives CSASLAGGFYEQYF.